The clone carrying this T cell receptor beta chain is a singleton in its sample. This sample was taken from a study of siplizumab effects on memory and regulatory T cells. TCRdb's table, derived via immunoSEQ multiplex PCR, lists solely in-frame clones and lacks some. The sample holds about 100,000 clones, about 94% seen once. Trimming removed 7 bases from V and 4 bases from J, with 7 bases in between. Germline V CDR1 and CDR2: MDHEN, SYDVKM. The CDR3 spans 11 residues. Input material: non-Treg CD4+ T cells sorted from blood. This receptor was obtained from a human donor in good health. The chain combines TRBV28 with TRBJ1-1; D unclear. The CDR3 DNA follows: TGTGCCAGCAAGACGCCCACTGAAGCTTTCTTT. Its translation: CASKTPTEAFF.